This record looks at one TCR beta chain sequence and its context. The antigen is undetermined. It was with a sample-barcoded 5' primer and a J-beta primer mix that a second PCR of roughly 6 to 12 cycles was run. MiXCR was run by TCRdb on the 5' RACE reads, yielding one entry per CDR3 protein. Of more than 650,000 distinct CDR3 sequences in the sample, roughly 53% were seen once. The data stem from a study of blood T cells in healthy people across ages. Study results and caveats: A strong correlation between TCR beta diversity and naive T cell percentage was seen. There were more naive CD4+ cells and higher diversity in long-lived donors than in aged donors. The donors' CMV status was not determined, possibly confounding changes in expanded clonotypes. What prevented conclusive comparison of naive and antigen-experienced cells was that PBMCs were unsorted.

The CDR3 totals 15 residues. Germline V lookup: CDR1 SNHLY, CDR2 FYNNEI. The clonotype was recovered from a man older than 75 in good health. Sequenced material: blood. The J gene is TRBJ2-4, the V gene TRBV2, with 8 positions matching TRBD2. The tail of the sequence fits TRBJ2-5 better, so the J call may be wrong. DNA for the CDR3: TGTGCCAGCAGTGCAGCGGGAGCCCCGGGGGAGACCCAGTACTTC. Translated, it gives CASSAAGAPGETQYF.